This TCR beta chain was documented in a study of response to subunit inactivated influenza vaccine. Study-level findings and limits: Authors suggested each seasonal flu vaccination may recruit only limited numbers of new T cells.

Per the germline V gene, CDR1 is SGHAT and CDR2 is FQDESV (reference sequence). The length of the CDR3 is 15 residues. Deletions cut 1 base from V and 5 bases from J, with 14 bases between. There are a few counts of this clonotype. The antigen remains unidentified. TCRdb re-derived calls from the RT-PCR reads in MiXCR, one entry per CDR3 protein. Of about 180,000 distinct CDR3 sequences detected, around a tenth appear once; the ten largest clones hold approximately 39%. This clonotype was obtained from a man aged 50 to 75 who received an inactivated influenza vaccine. Sample: CD8+ T cells sorted from PBMCs, taken about 24 months after vaccination. The chain carries TRBV11-1 and TRBJ2-5; no firm D call. Here the CDR3 reads CASSLEVSSKETQYF. The CDR3 region has the DNA TGTGCCAGCAGCTTAGAGGTCTCCAGTAAGGAGACCCAGTACTTC.